The TCR beta chain under discussion was sequenced for a study of T cells in Graves' hyperthyroidism and ophthalmopathy. Turning to the study itself: Pretreatment peripheral blood was obtained at initial diagnosis.

Subjects with ophthalmopathy showed a Clinical Activity Score no lower than 3, a NOSPECS grade no lower than 4, and a duration shorter than 3 months. PBMCs were collected from an approximately 9.3 ml volume of fresh peripheral blood. RNA transcripts served as the template for amplifying TCR beta CDR3 regions. TCR CDR3 underwent first-round RT-PCR with the HTBI primer set. TCRdb re-called the multiplex PCR reads through MiXCR, storing one row per CDR3 protein. This sample has a few hundred thousand distinct CDR3 sequences, with roughly 18% found just once. This clonotype was detected a few times. Trimming left V 2 bases short and J 4 bases short, with 11 bases between. The CDR3 loop spans 14 amino acids.

The sequence was collected from a man aged 50-59 years with Graves' ophthalmopathy. Sequencing was carried out using blood. The rearrangement links TRBV12-3 or TRBV12-4 to TRBJ1-1; D gene ambiguous. The chain's CDR3 is CASSLSRRGTEAFF. Written as DNA, the CDR3 is TGTGCCAGCAGTTTATCCCGCAGAGGCACTGAAGCTTTCTTT.